Listed below are T cell receptor beta chains from one sample, sequenced in a study of blood T cell repertoires in COVID-19. The protocol was immunoSEQ multiplex PCR, while the TCRdb copy is restricted to in-frame clones and leaves out a portion. Of about 99,000 clones listed, around 83% were seen once; the top ten hold approximately 3.6%. Sequencing used peripheral blood. Receptors were obtained from a woman older than 75 with active or convalescent COVID-19. The CDR3 runs from the conserved cysteine through the conserved F or W. Fields, in order: clone size, V gene, D gene, CDR3 length, J gene, CDR3 DNA, CDR3 protein. The D gene is left open where the match is weak. Rows may omit the clone size; those that give it use once, few, many or a size class.

clone_size: few; v_call: TRBV19; d_call: TRBD1; cdr3_length: 14; j_call: TRBJ1-2; cdr3_nt: TGTGCCAGTAGTACCGGGACAGGTCGCCATGGCTACACCTTC; cdr3_aa: CASSTGTGRHGYTF
clone_size: NA; v_call: TRBV2; d_call: NA; cdr3_length: 12; j_call: TRBJ2-5; cdr3_nt: TGTGCCATAAAACTAGAACAAGAGACCCAGTACTTC; cdr3_aa: CAIKLEQETQYF
clone_size: once; v_call: TRBV28; d_call: NA; cdr3_length: 14; j_call: TRBJ1-3; cdr3_nt: TGTGCCAGCAGCACTACAGGTGATGGAAACACCATATATTTT; cdr3_aa: CASSTTGDGNTIYF
clone_size: NA; v_call: TRBV27; d_call: NA; cdr3_length: 13; j_call: TRBJ1-4; cdr3_nt: TGTGCCAGCAGTCCCCTAATGGTTGAAAAACTGTTTTTT; cdr3_aa: CASSPLMVEKLFF
clone_size: NA; v_call: TRBV5-8; d_call: NA; cdr3_length: 15; j_call: TRBJ1-5; cdr3_nt: TGTGCCAGCAGCTCTCTCCGACAGGGCAATCAGCCCCAGCATTTT; cdr3_aa: CASSSLRQGNQPQHF
clone_size: few; v_call: TRBV6-1; d_call: NA; cdr3_length: 13; j_call: TRBJ1-1; cdr3_nt: TGTGCCAGCAGTGAGGGCTTGAACACTGAAGCTTTCTTT; cdr3_aa: CASSEGLNTEAFF
clone_size: once; v_call: TRBV19; d_call: NA; cdr3_length: 16; j_call: TRBJ2-4; cdr3_nt: TGTGCCAGTAGTGTCTTGGGCGGGGGCGCAAAAAACATTCAGTACTTC; cdr3_aa: CASSVLGGGAKNIQYF
clone_size: NA; v_call: TRBV28; d_call: NA; cdr3_length: 15; j_call: TRBJ2-7; cdr3_nt: TGTGCCAGCAGATCCCGCCGGGGGAGGATTAGCGAGCAGTACTTC; cdr3_aa: CASRSRRGRISEQYF
clone_size: NA; v_call: TRBV7-8; d_call: TRBD1; cdr3_length: 15; j_call: TRBJ2-7; cdr3_nt: TGTGCCAGCAGCCCTGGGACAGGGGCTTCCTACGAGCAGTACTTC; cdr3_aa: CASSPGTGASYEQYF
clone_size: NA; v_call: TRBV19; d_call: NA; cdr3_length: 15; j_call: TRBJ1-3; cdr3_nt: TGTGCCAGTAGTATCCTGTCCTACTCTGGAAACACCATATATTTT; cdr3_aa: CASSILSYSGNTIYF
clone_size: NA; v_call: TRBV18; d_call: NA; cdr3_length: 13; j_call: TRBJ1-5; cdr3_nt: TGTGCCAGCTCACCTGGACACCCTCAGCCCCAGCATTTT; cdr3_aa: CASSPGHPQPQHF
clone_size: NA; v_call: TRBV10-3; d_call: TRBD2; cdr3_length: 12; j_call: TRBJ2-1; cdr3_nt: TGTGCCATAGATAGCGGGGTCAATGAGCAGTTCTTC; cdr3_aa: CAIDSGVNEQFF
clone_size: NA; v_call: TRBV7-9; d_call: NA; cdr3_length: 12; j_call: TRBJ2-7; cdr3_nt: TGTGCCAGCAGTCCCCTAGGCTCCGAGCAGTACTTC; cdr3_aa: CASSPLGSEQYF
clone_size: NA; v_call: TRBV28; d_call: NA; cdr3_length: 16; j_call: TRBJ1-3; cdr3_nt: TGTGCCAGCAGTTTATGGCACAGCGGGCAGGGAAACACCATATATTTT; cdr3_aa: CASSLWHSGQGNTIYF
clone_size: NA; v_call: TRBV3-1/TRBV3-2; d_call: NA; cdr3_length: 12; j_call: TRBJ2-5; cdr3_nt: TGTGCCAGCAGCCCGGGTACGGGGACCCAGTACTTC; cdr3_aa: CASSPGTGTQYF
clone_size: NA; v_call: TRBV2; d_call: NA; cdr3_length: 11; j_call: TRBJ1-1; cdr3_nt: TGTGCCAGCAGTGAACGCGGCGAAGCTTTCTTT; cdr3_aa: CASSERGEAFF
clone_size: NA; v_call: TRBV6-5; d_call: NA; cdr3_length: 12; j_call: TRBJ1-5; cdr3_nt: TGTGCCAGTAAATTGAGCAATCAGCCCCAGCATTTT; cdr3_aa: CASKLSNQPQHF
clone_size: NA; v_call: TRBV30; d_call: TRBD1; cdr3_length: 14; j_call: TRBJ2-3; cdr3_nt: TGTGCCGGACGGACAGGGAATGTGGCAGATACGCAGTATTTT; cdr3_aa: CAGRTGNVADTQYF
clone_size: NA; v_call: TRBV5-4; d_call: NA; cdr3_length: 14; j_call: TRBJ1-1; cdr3_nt: TGTGCCAGCAGCTTTGACAGGATTCCCACTGAAGCTTTCTTT; cdr3_aa: CASSFDRIPTEAFF
clone_size: once; v_call: TRBV6-5; d_call: NA; cdr3_length: 13; j_call: TRBJ1-2; cdr3_nt: TGTGCCAGCAGTTACCGAAAGGCCGGGGGCTACACCTTC; cdr3_aa: CASSYRKAGGYTF
clone_size: once; v_call: TRBV5-4; d_call: TRBD2; cdr3_length: 18; j_call: TRBJ2-4; cdr3_nt: TGTGCCAGCAGCGCCGCTGTCGGCAGCGGGAGGGACAAAAACATTCAGTACTTC; cdr3_aa: CASSAAVGSGRDKNIQYF
clone_size: NA; v_call: TRBV2; d_call: TRBD1; cdr3_length: 13; j_call: TRBJ1-4; cdr3_nt: TGTGCCAGCAGTGCGGACAGGGACGGAAAACTGTTTTTT; cdr3_aa: CASSADRDGKLFF
clone_size: once; v_call: TRBV7-2; d_call: TRBD2; cdr3_length: 16; j_call: TRBJ2-7; cdr3_nt: TGTGCCAGCAGCTTAGGACTAGCGGGGCCTGCCTACGAGCAGTACTTC; cdr3_aa: CASSLGLAGPAYEQYF
clone_size: NA; v_call: TRBV20-1; d_call: NA; cdr3_length: 11; j_call: TRBJ1-6; cdr3_nt: TGCAGTGCCGCGGGGAGTTCACCCCTCCACTTT; cdr3_aa: CSAAGSSPLHF
clone_size: NA; v_call: TRBV5-4; d_call: NA; cdr3_length: 16; j_call: TRBJ1-3; cdr3_nt: TGTGCCAGCAGCCCGGGGTCCCTTTTTAGTGGAAACACCATATATTTT; cdr3_aa: CASSPGSLFSGNTIYF
clone_size: NA; v_call: TRBV6-5; d_call: NA; cdr3_length: 15; j_call: TRBJ1-5; cdr3_nt: TGTGCCAGCAGTCGCGCGGGGGAGAGCAATCAGCCCCAGCATTTT; cdr3_aa: CASSRAGESNQPQHF
clone_size: NA; v_call: TRBV3-1/TRBV3-2; d_call: NA; cdr3_length: 12; j_call: TRBJ1-6; cdr3_nt: TGTGCCAGCAGCCCGGGATATTCACCCCTCCACTTT; cdr3_aa: CASSPGYSPLHF
clone_size: few; v_call: TRBV4-2; d_call: NA; cdr3_length: 14; j_call: TRBJ1-1; cdr3_nt: TGTGCCAGCAGCCAAGAACCCAGGAACACTGAAGCTTTCTTT; cdr3_aa: CASSQEPRNTEAFF
clone_size: NA; v_call: TRBV28; d_call: TRBD1; cdr3_length: 14; j_call: TRBJ2-3; cdr3_nt: TGTGCCAGCAGTTCCCTCGGACAGGCAAACTCTGTACATTTT; cdr3_aa: CASSSLGQANSVHF
clone_size: NA; v_call: TRBV7-6; d_call: NA; cdr3_length: 13; j_call: TRBJ1-1; cdr3_nt: TGTGCCAGCAGCTTAGGGGGGGGCGGCCTCTCTTTCTTT; cdr3_aa: CASSLGGGGLSFF
clone_size: NA; v_call: TRBV6-6; d_call: TRBD1; cdr3_length: 14; j_call: TRBJ1-1; cdr3_nt: TGTGCCAGCAGAAACACAGGGGGCGATACTGAAGCTTTCTTT; cdr3_aa: CASRNTGGDTEAFF
clone_size: NA; v_call: TRBV27; d_call: NA; cdr3_length: 15; j_call: TRBJ1-3; cdr3_nt: TGTGCCAGCAGGGGAAGGGGGGGCTCTGGAAACACCATATATTTT; cdr3_aa: CASRGRGGSGNTIYF
clone_size: NA; v_call: TRBV5-8; d_call: TRBD2; cdr3_length: 15; j_call: TRBJ2-1; cdr3_nt: TGTGCCAGCAGCTTGGATATTAGCGGGGCCAATGAGCAGTTCTTC; cdr3_aa: CASSLDISGANEQFF
clone_size: once; v_call: TRBV29-1; d_call: NA; cdr3_length: 13; j_call: TRBJ2-1; cdr3_nt: TGCAGCGTGAAAACTAGTTTTCACAATGAGCAGTTCTTC; cdr3_aa: CSVKTSFHNEQFF
clone_size: few; v_call: TRBV24-1; d_call: TRBD1; cdr3_length: 17; j_call: TRBJ1-4; cdr3_nt: TGTGCCACCAGTGGTGCGACAGGGGGCTCCTTCGGAGAAAAACTGTTTTTT; cdr3_aa: CATSGATGGSFGEKLFF
clone_size: NA; v_call: TRBV15; d_call: TRBD1; cdr3_length: 19; j_call: TRBJ1-5; cdr3_nt: TGTGCCACCAGCCTGGTTCTTTTGGACAGGGGGCTAGGCAATCAGCCCCAGCATTTT; cdr3_aa: CATSLVLLDRGLGNQPQHF
clone_size: NA; v_call: TRBV7-2; d_call: NA; cdr3_length: 13; j_call: TRBJ1-1; cdr3_nt: TGTGCCAGCAGCTTCAGGGAGAACACTGAAGCTTTCTTT; cdr3_aa: CASSFRENTEAFF
clone_size: NA; v_call: TRBV7-9; d_call: NA; cdr3_length: 15; j_call: TRBJ2-7; cdr3_nt: TGTGCCAGCACCTCTGGCGGGCGGCAACACTACGAGCAGTACTTC; cdr3_aa: CASTSGGRQHYEQYF
clone_size: NA; v_call: TRBV28; d_call: TRBD1; cdr3_length: 15; j_call: TRBJ1-1; cdr3_nt: TGTGCCAGCAGTTTATTCGGCAGGGGGCATGGTGAAGCTTTCTTT; cdr3_aa: CASSLFGRGHGEAFF
clone_size: NA; v_call: TRBV9; d_call: TRBD1; cdr3_length: 14; j_call: TRBJ2-7; cdr3_nt: TGTGCCAGCAGCGTAGATGCAGGGGGAAGAGAGCAGTACTTC; cdr3_aa: CASSVDAGGREQYF
clone_size: NA; v_call: TRBV6-6; d_call: TRBD2; cdr3_length: 15; j_call: TRBJ2-3; cdr3_nt: TGTGCCAGCACCCTGGCGGGGACTAACACAGATACGCAGTATTTT; cdr3_aa: CASTLAGTNTDTQYF
clone_size: once; v_call: TRBV2; d_call: TRBD2; cdr3_length: 15; j_call: TRBJ2-3; cdr3_nt: TGTGCCAGCAGAGTAGCGGGGGGGAGGACAGATACGCAGTATTTT; cdr3_aa: CASRVAGGRTDTQYF
clone_size: NA; v_call: TRBV28; d_call: NA; cdr3_length: 11; j_call: TRBJ1-2; cdr3_nt: TGTGCCAGCAGTCCATCCTATGGCTACACCTTC; cdr3_aa: CASSPSYGYTF
clone_size: NA; v_call: TRBV2; d_call: TRBD1; cdr3_length: 14; j_call: TRBJ1-5; cdr3_nt: TGTGCCAGCAAAACAGGGGTAGGCAATCAGCCCCAGCATTTT; cdr3_aa: CASKTGVGNQPQHF
clone_size: NA; v_call: TRBV19; d_call: TRBD2; cdr3_length: 15; j_call: TRBJ2-1; cdr3_nt: TGTGCCAGTAGTCGGACTAGCGGGCCTTACAATGAGCAGTTCTTC; cdr3_aa: CASSRTSGPYNEQFF
clone_size: NA; v_call: TRBV7-2; d_call: NA; cdr3_length: 15; j_call: TRBJ2-3; cdr3_nt: TGTGCCAGCAGCCTTTCCGGGACTCACACAGATACGCAGTATTTT; cdr3_aa: CASSLSGTHTDTQYF
clone_size: NA; v_call: TRBV3-1/TRBV3-2; d_call: TRBD1; cdr3_length: 14; j_call: TRBJ1-4; cdr3_nt: TGTGCCAGCAGCCGGGACAGGGTTAGTGAAAAACTGTTTTTT; cdr3_aa: CASSRDRVSEKLFF
clone_size: NA; v_call: TRBV2; d_call: NA; cdr3_length: 15; j_call: TRBJ2-7; cdr3_nt: TGTGCCAGCAGACTTTCTACCCTACGTGCCTACGAGCAGTACTTC; cdr3_aa: CASRLSTLRAYEQYF
clone_size: NA; v_call: TRBV6-6; d_call: NA; cdr3_length: 15; j_call: TRBJ1-4; cdr3_nt: TGTGCCACTCGGGGCCGGGGGGCGACTAATGAAAAACTGTTTTTT; cdr3_aa: CATRGRGATNEKLFF
clone_size: NA; v_call: TRBV2; d_call: TRBD1; cdr3_length: 17; j_call: TRBJ2-7; cdr3_nt: TGTGCCAGCAGTCAAAGGGTCGGGACAGGGAGACCCTACGAGCAGTACTTC; cdr3_aa: CASSQRVGTGRPYEQYF
clone_size: NA; v_call: TRBV6-5; d_call: TRBD1; cdr3_length: 13; j_call: TRBJ2-7; cdr3_nt: TGTGCCAGCGGCCGAGGGGGCGGGTACGAGCAGTACTTC; cdr3_aa: CASGRGGGYEQYF
clone_size: NA; v_call: TRBV28; d_call: NA; cdr3_length: 19; j_call: TRBJ1-1; cdr3_nt: TGTGCCAGCAGTCCGCAGGGGAGGGGGTCGATCGGTATGAACACTGAAGCTTTCTTT; cdr3_aa: CASSPQGRGSIGMNTEAFF
clone_size: NA; v_call: TRBV2; d_call: NA; cdr3_length: 12; j_call: TRBJ2-7; cdr3_nt: TGTGCCAGCAGTGAAAGGGGCTACGAGCAGTACTTC; cdr3_aa: CASSERGYEQYF
clone_size: NA; v_call: TRBV29-1; d_call: NA; cdr3_length: 12; j_call: TRBJ1-2; cdr3_nt: TGCAGCGCTACCATTACAGGGTATGGCTACACCTTC; cdr3_aa: CSATITGYGYTF
clone_size: NA; v_call: TRBV5-1; d_call: TRBD2; cdr3_length: 18; j_call: TRBJ2-1; cdr3_nt: TGCGCCAGCAGCTTTTCCCCAAGCGGGGGGGCGACCTACAATGAGCAGTTCTTC; cdr3_aa: CASSFSPSGGATYNEQFF